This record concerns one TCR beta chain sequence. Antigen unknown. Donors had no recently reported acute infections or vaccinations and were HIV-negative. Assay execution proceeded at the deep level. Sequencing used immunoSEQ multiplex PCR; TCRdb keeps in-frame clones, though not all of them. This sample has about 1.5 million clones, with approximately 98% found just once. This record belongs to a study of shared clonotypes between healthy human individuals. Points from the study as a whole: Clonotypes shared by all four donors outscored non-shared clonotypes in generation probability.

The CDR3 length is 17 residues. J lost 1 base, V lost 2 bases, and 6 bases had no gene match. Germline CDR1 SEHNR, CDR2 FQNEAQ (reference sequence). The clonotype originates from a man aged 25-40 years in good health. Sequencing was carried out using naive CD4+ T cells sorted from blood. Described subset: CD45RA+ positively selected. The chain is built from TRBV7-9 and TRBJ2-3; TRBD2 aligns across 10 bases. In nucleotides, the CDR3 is TGTGCCAGCAGCTTAAGGCAAGCGGGAGGGGGCACAGATACGCAGTATTTT. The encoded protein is CASSLRQAGGGTDTQYF.